The 10 T cell receptor beta chains given below trace back to one sample, sequenced in a study of CD8 T cells in Susac syndrome. Reverse transcription of roughly 0.45 to 1 ug RNA used random hexamers. TCRdb recomputed calls from the immunoSEQ multiplex PCR reads with MiXCR, one row per CDR3 protein. This sample has approximately 120,000 distinct CDR3 sequences, with 93% found just once. The sequenced material came from CD8+ T cells from PBMCs. These receptors were collected from a human donor with multiple sclerosis.

The rearrangement joins TRBV2 to TRBJ2-7; D gene uncertain. Germline CDR1 and CDR2: SNHLY and FYNNEI. V was pared by 2 bases and J by 0 bases, with 14 bases between. This CDR3 has 16 amino acids. For the CDR3, the DNA is TGTGCCAGCAGTGAATCGGGCAGTAAATTCTCCTACGAGCAGTACGTC. This sequence encodes CASSESGSKFSYEQYV.

This clonotype was seen a handful of times. The chain recombines TRBV4-1 with TRBJ2-7; a weak D match, TRBD2 (6 bases). The CDR3 is made up of 15 amino acids. The germline gives CDR1 MGHRA, CDR2 YSYEKL. V lost 0 bases, J lost 3 bases, and 12 bases lay in between. The CDR3 loop is CASSQDRAGNYEQYF. The CDR3 nucleotides read TGCGCCAGCAGCCAAGATCGGGCGGGGAACTACGAGCAGTACTTC.

The rearrangement joins TRBV9 to TRBJ2-1; TRBD2 aligns across 13 bases. CDR1 SGDLS and CDR2 YYNGEE come from the germline V gene. The ends lost 10 bases at V and 8 bases at J; junction bases unmatched: 9. There are 14 residues in the CDR3. CDR3 sequence reads: CASAGTSGTHEQFF. The CDR3 DNA is TGTGCCTCCGCCGGGACTAGCGGGACACATGAGCAGTTCTTC.

CDR3 amino acids: CASSLRRVPGDGELFF. For the CDR3, the DNA is TGTGCCAGCAGCTTAAGGCGAGTCCCCGGGGACGGGGAGCTGTTTTTT. The chain uses TRBV7-9 and TRBJ2-2, with D possibly TRBD2 on 5 matching bases. CDR1 and CDR2 (germline): SEHNR, FQNEAQ (reference sequence). V shed 2 bases and J shed 7 bases, with 17 bases lying between them. The CDR3 has 16 residues.

The chain has TRBV5-8 and TRBJ1-4; a possible D gene is TRBD1 (6 bases). The CDR3 covers 17 residues. Germline CDR1 SGHTS, CDR2 YDEGEE. V was shortened by 4 bases and J by 2 bases, with 18 bases between the two germline ends. This CDR3 reads CASSAVGGPLTNEKLFF. The CDR3 nucleotides read TGTGCCAGCAGCGCAGTAGGGGGTCCGTTGACTAATGAAAAACTGTTTTTT.

The chain has TRBV30 and TRBJ2-2; D is unclear. The CDR3 length is 14 residues. V dropped 0 bases and J dropped 3 bases, with 8 bases sitting between them. Germline values: CDR1 GTSNPN, CDR2 SVGIG (reference sequence). In DNA form, the CDR3 reads TGTGCCTGGAGTGTTTCCAAATACACCGGGGAGCTGTTTTTT. Its protein product is CAWSVSKYTGELFF.

The rearrangement uses TRBV12-3 or TRBV12-4 and TRBJ1-2, with a weak D call TRBD1 (5 bases). Trimming pared 9 bases from V and 3 bases from J, leaving 11 bases between. The CDR3 contains 12 residues. The chain's CDR3 is CARWDADYGYTF. The CDR3 coding sequence is TGTGCCAGGTGGGACGCCGACTATGGCTACACCTTC.

The CDR3 DNA reads TGTGCCAGCAGTTCATCCAGGTACCCTAAACAGTACGTC. Protein product: CASSSSRYPKQYV. The rearrangement links TRBV12-3 or TRBV12-4 to TRBJ2-7; D is ambiguous. V lost 4 bases, J lost 10 bases, and 17 bases lay in between. The CDR3 is 13 residues long.

The DNA of the CDR3 is TGTGCCAGCAGAGGGCGAGACAGGGAACTCACAGATACGCAGTATTTT. Amino acids: CASRGRDRELTDTQYF. The chain combines TRBV2 with TRBJ2-3, with TRBD1 matching over 7 bases. Germline-derived CDR1 and CDR2 are SNHLY and FYNNEI. The V gene end was trimmed by 6 bases and the J gene end by 2 bases; junction bases not matched to a gene: 11. The CDR3 extends over 16 amino acids.

The chain combines TRBV10-3 with TRBJ1-2; D unresolved. The V gene lost 7 bases and the J gene lost 7 bases, with 13 bases spanning the gap. CDR3 size: 12 residues. Germline assignment: CDR1 ENHRY and CDR2 SYGVKD. In nucleotides, the CDR3 is TGTGCCATCATACCCGGAGGACGTGGCTACACCTTC. This sequence encodes CAIIPGGRGYTF.